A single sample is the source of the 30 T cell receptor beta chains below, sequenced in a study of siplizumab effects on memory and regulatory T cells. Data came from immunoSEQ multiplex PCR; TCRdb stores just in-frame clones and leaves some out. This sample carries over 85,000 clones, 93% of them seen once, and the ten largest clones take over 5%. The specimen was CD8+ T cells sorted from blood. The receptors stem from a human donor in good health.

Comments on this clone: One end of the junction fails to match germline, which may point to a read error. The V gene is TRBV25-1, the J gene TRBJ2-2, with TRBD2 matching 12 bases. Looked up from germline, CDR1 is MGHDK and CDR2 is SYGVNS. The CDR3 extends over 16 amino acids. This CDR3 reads CASTLAGGPKTGELFF. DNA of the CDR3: TGTGCCAGCACGCTAGCGGGAGGGCCGAAGACCGGGGAGCTGTTTTTT. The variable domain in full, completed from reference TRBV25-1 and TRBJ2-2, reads EADIYQTPRYLVIGTGKKITLECSQTMGHDKMYWYQQDPGMELHLIHYSYGVNSTEKGDLSSESTVSRIRTEHFPLTLESARPSHTSQYLCASTLAGGPKTGELFFGEGSRLTVL.

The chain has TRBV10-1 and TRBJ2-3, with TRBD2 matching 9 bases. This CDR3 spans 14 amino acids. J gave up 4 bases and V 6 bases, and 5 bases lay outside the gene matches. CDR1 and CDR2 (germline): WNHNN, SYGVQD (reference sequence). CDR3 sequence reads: CASSQRGDADTQYF. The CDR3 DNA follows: TGCGCCAGCAGCCAGCGGGGGGATGCAGATACGCAGTATTTT.

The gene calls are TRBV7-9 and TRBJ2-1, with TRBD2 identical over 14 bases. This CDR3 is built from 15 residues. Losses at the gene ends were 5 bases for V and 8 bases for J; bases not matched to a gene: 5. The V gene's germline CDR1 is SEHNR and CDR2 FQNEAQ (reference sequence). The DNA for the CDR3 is TGTGCCAGCAGCGTGACTAGCGGGAGGGCCGATGAGCAGTTCTTC. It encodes CASSVTSGRADEQFF.

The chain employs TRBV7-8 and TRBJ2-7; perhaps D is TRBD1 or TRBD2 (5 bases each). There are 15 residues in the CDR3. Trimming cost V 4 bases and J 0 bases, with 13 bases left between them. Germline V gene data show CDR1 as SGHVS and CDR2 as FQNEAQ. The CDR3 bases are TGTGCCAGCAGCTCCTCACGGGGCAGCTCCTACGAGCAGTACTTC. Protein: CASSSSRGSSYEQYF.

The CDR3 DNA is TGTGCCAGCATCGATGGGGTCAGGGCGAATGAAAAACTGTTTTTT. Its translation: CASIDGVRANEKLFF. V and J are TRBV28 and TRBJ1-4, with a tentative D call TRBD1 (5 bases). The CDR3 totals 15 residues. Germline CDR1 MDHEN, CDR2 SYDVKM. Trimming stripped 7 bases from V and 5 bases from J, with 17 bases between.

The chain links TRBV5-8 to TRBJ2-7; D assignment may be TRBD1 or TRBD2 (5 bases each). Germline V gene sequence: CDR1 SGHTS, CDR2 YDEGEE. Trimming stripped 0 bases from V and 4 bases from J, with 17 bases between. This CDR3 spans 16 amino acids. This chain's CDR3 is CASSLAQGERGYEQYF. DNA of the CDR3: TGTGCCAGCAGCTTGGCCCAGGGTGAGAGGGGTTACGAGCAGTACTTC.

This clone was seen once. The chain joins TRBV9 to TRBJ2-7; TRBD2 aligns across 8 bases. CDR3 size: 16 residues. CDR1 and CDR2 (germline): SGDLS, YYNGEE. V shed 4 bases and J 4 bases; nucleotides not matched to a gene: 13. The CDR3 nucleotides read TGTGCCAGCAGCAGTGGTGGCGGGGGGCACCTATACGAGCAGTACTTC. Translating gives CASSSGGGGHLYEQYF.

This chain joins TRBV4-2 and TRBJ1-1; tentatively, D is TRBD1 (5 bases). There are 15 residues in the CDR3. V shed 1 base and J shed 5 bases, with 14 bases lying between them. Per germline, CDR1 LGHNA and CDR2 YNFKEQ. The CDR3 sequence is CASSQAPGLWTEAFF. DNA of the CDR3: TGTGCCAGCAGCCAAGCCCCGGGACTCTGGACTGAAGCTTTCTTT.

CDR3 amino acids: CSVVVGREKLFF. In DNA form, the CDR3 reads TGCAGCGTTGTAGTGGGAAGGGAAAAACTGTTTTTT. The rearrangement links TRBV29-1 to TRBJ1-4; unclear D gene. The CDR3 loop spans 12 amino acids. Trimming stripped 4 bases from V and 8 bases from J, with 11 bases between. The germline gives CDR1 SQVTM, CDR2 ANQGSEA.

This CDR3 is CATEGGSYNQPQHF. In nucleotides, the CDR3 is TGTGCCACCGAGGGGGGTTCCTACAATCAGCCCCAGCATTTT. This sequence joins TRBV5-8 and TRBJ1-5, with D tentatively TRBD1 (6 bases). CDR3 length: 14 amino acids. The germline gives CDR1 SGHTS, CDR2 YDEGEE. Trimming took off 9 bases at V and 3 bases at J, with 16 bases between the two ends.

CDR3 in amino acids: CASSVEGGTNEKLFF. The CDR3 DNA reads TGTGCCAGCAGCGTAGAAGGCGGCACTAATGAAAAACTGTTTTTT. The chain joins TRBV9 to TRBJ1-4; D gene unclear. Germline lookup yields CDR1 SGDLS and CDR2 YYNGEE. CDR3 length equals 15 residues. V was cut by 0 bases and J by 2 bases, with 8 bases left in between.

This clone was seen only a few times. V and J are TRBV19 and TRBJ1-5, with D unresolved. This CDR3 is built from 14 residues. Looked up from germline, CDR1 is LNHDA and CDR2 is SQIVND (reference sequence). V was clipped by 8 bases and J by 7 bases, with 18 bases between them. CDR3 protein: CASSPYSEYQPQHF. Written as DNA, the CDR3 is TGTGCCAGTTCCCCCTATTCTGAGTACCAGCCCCAGCATTTT.

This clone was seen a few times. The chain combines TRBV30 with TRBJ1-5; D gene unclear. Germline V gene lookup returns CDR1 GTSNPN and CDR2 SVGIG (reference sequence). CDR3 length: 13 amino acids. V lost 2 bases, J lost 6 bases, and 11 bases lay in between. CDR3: CAWSRQAGQPQHF. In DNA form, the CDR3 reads TGTGCCTGGAGTAGGCAGGCTGGTCAGCCCCAGCATTTT.

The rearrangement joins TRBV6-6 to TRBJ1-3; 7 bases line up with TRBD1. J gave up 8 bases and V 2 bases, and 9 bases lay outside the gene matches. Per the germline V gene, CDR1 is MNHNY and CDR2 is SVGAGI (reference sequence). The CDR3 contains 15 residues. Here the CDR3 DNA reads TGTGCCAGCAGTTACCTGACAGACAGGGAAGACACCATATATTTT. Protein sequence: CASSYLTDREDTIYF.

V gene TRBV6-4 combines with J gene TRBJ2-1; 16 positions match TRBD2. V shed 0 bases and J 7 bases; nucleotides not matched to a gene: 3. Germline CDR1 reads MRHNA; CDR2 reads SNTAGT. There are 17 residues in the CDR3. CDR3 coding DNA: TGTGCCAGCAGTGACTCGGGACTAGCGGGAGGGCCGAATGAGCAGTTCTTC. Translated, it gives CASSDSGLAGGPNEQFF.

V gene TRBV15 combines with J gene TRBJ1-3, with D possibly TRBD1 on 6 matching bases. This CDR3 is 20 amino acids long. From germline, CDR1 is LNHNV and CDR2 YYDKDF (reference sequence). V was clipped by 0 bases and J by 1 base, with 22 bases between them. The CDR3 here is CATSREFEEDRSSSGNTIYF. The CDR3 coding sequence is TGTGCCACCAGCAGAGAATTTGAGGAAGACAGGTCGTCTTCTGGAAACACCATATATTTT.

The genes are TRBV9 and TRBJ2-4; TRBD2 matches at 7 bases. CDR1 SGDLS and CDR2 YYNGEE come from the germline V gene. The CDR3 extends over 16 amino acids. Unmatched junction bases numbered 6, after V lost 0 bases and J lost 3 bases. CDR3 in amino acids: CASSVGGGDGKNIQYF. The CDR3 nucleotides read TGTGCCAGCAGCGTAGGGGGAGGGGATGGCAAAAACATTCAGTACTTC.

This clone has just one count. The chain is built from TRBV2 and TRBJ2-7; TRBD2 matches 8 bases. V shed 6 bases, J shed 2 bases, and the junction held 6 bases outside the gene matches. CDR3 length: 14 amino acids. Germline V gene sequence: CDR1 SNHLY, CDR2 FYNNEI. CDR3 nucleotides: TGTGCCAGCAGCGTCGGGAGGGGGACCTACGAGCAGTACTTC. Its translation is CASSVGRGTYEQYF.

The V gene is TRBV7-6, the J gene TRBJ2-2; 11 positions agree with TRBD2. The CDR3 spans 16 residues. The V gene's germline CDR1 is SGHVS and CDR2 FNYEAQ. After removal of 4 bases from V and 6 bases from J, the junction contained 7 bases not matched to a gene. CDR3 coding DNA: TGTGCCAGCAGCTCACCGACTAGCGGGAAGGCCGGGGAGCTGTTTTTT. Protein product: CASSSPTSGKAGELFF. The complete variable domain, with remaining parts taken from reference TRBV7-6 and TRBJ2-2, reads GAGVSQSPRYKVTKRGQDVALRCDPISGHVSLYWYRQALGQGPEFLTYFNYEAQQDKSGLPNDRFSAERPEGSISTLTIQRTEQRDSAMYRCASSSPTSGKAGELFFGEGSRLTVL.

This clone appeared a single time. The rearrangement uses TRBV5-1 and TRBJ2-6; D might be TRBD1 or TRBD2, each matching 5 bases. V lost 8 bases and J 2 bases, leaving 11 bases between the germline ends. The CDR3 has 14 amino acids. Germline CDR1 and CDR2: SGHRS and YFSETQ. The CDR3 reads CASQRGAGANVLTF. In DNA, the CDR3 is TGCGCCAGTCAAAGAGGGGCTGGGGCCAACGTCCTGACTTTC.

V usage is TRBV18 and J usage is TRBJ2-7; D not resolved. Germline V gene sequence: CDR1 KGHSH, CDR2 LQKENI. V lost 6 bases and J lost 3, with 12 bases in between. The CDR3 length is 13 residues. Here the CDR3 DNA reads TGTGCCAGCTCCCCAGAAGGGAACTACGAGCAGTACTTC. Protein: CASSPEGNYEQYF.

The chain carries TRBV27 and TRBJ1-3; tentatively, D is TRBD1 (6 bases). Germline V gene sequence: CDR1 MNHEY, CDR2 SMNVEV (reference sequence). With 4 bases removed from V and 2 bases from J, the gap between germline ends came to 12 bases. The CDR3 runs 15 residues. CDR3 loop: CASSSTGYAGNTIYF. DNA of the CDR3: TGTGCCAGCAGTTCAACAGGGTATGCTGGAAACACCATATATTTT.

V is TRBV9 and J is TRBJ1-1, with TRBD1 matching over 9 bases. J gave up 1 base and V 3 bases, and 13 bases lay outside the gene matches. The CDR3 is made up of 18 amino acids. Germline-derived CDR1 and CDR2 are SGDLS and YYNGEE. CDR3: CASSARTGEWVENTEAFF. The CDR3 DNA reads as TGTGCCAGCAGCGCCCGGACAGGGGAGTGGGTTGAGAACACTGAAGCTTTCTTT.

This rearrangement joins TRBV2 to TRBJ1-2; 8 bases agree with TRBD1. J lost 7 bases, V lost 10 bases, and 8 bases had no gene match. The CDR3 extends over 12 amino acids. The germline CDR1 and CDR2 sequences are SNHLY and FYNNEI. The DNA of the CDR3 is TGTGCCAATACGGACAGGGCGGGTGGCTACACCTTC. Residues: CANTDRAGGYTF. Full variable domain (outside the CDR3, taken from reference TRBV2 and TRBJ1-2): EPEVTQTPSHQVTQMGQEVILRCVPISNHLYFYWYRQILGQKVEFLVSFYNNEISEKSEIFDDQFSVERPDGSNFTLKIRSTKLEDSAMYFCANTDRAGGYTFGSGTRLTVV.

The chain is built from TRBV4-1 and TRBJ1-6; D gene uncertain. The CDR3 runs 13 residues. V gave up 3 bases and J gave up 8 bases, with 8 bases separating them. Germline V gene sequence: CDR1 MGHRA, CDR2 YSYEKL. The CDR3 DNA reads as TGCGCCAGCAGCCAGCCCGGGTATTCACCCCTCCACTTT. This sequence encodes CASSQPGYSPLHF.

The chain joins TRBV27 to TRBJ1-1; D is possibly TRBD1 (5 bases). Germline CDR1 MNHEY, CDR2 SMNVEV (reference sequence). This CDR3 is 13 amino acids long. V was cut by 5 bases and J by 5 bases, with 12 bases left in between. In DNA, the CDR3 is TGTGCCAGCAGTCCCCAGGGATGGACTGAAGCTTTCTTT. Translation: CASSPQGWTEAFF.

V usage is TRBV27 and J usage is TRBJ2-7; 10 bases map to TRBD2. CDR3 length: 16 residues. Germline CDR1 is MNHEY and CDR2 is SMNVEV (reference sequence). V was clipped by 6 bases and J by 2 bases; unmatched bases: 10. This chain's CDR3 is CASSPAGGLATYEQYF. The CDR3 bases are TGTGCCAGCAGCCCCGCCGGGGGACTAGCGACCTACGAGCAGTACTTC.

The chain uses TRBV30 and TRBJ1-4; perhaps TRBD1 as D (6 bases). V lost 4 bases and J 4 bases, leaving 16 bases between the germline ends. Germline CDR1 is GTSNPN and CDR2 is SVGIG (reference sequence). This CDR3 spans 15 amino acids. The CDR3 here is CAWNELGGLNEKLFF. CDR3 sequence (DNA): TGTGCCTGGAATGAGCTGGGGGGGCTTAATGAAAAACTGTTTTTT.

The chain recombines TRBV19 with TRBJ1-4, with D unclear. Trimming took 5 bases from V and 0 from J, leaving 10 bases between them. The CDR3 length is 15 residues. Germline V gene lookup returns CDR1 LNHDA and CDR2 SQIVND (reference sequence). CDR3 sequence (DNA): TGTGCCAGTAGTTTAGGACCTCCAACTAATGAAAAACTGTTTTTT. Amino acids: CASSLGPPTNEKLFF.

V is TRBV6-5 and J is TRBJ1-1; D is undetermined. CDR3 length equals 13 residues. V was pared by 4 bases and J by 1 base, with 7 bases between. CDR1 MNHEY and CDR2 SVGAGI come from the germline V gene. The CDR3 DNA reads TGTGCCAGCAGTTTCAGAGAGAACACTGAAGCTTTCTTT. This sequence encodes CASSFRENTEAFF.